The 31 T cell receptor beta chains presented below share a single source sample, sequenced in a study of cytomegalovirus exposure and HLA in healthy donors (TCRdb year 2017). The library was generated by the immunoSEQ multiplex PCR assay. The multiplex PCR relied on a mix of 60 forward primers for TCR Vbeta segments and 13 reverse primers for TCR Jbeta segments. This immuneACCESS table, as held by TCRdb, lists in-frame sequences with V and J called but not all clones. Of the missing ones, under half trace to an unresolved V gene in checked studies; the others have no known cause. This sample comprises about 130,000 clones, 84% of them detected only once. Of the sample, roughly 2.7% is held by the ten largest clones. Sequenced input: PBMCs. These receptors were taken from a man aged 45-60 years in good health and CMV-seronegative.

The chain recombines TRBV5-4 with TRBJ1-1; 8 positions match TRBD1. The CDR3 runs 18 residues. V lost 4 bases to trimming and J lost 0 bases; unmatched junction nucleotides: 14. Germline lookup yields CDR1 SGHNT and CDR2 YYREEE (reference sequence). The DNA of the CDR3 is TGTGCCAGCAGCATGGGGTGGCGGGCAGGGGGCATGAACACTGAAGCTTTCTTT. Translated, it gives CASSMGWRAGGMNTEAFF.

This clone was counted only a few times. The genes are TRBV30 and TRBJ2-7, with TRBD1 identical over 7 bases. The trim removed 0 bases at V and 2 bases at J, leaving 1 base unmatched. Germline V lookup: CDR1 GTSNPN, CDR2 SVGIG (reference sequence). The CDR3 totals 13 residues. The CDR3 region is CAWSVDRAYEQYF. The CDR3 bases are TGTGCCTGGAGTGTAGACAGGGCCTACGAGCAGTACTTC.

V and J are TRBV5-4 and TRBJ1-1; the D gene is possibly TRBD1 (6 bases). The CDR3 length is 16 residues. The germline CDR1 and CDR2 sequences are SGHNT and YYREEE (reference sequence). V was shortened by 4 bases and J by 1 base, with 17 bases between the two germline ends. The CDR3 protein is CASSGASGAGNTEAFF. CDR3 sequence (DNA): TGTGCCAGCAGCGGCGCTTCAGGGGCGGGGAACACTGAAGCTTTCTTT.

This clone was recorded once. DNA of the CDR3: TGTGCCATCAGTCTACAGGGGGAGAAACTGTTTTTT. Translating gives CAISLQGEKLFF. The gene calls are TRBV10-3 and TRBJ1-4, with TRBD1 matching over 8 bases. The CDR3 covers 12 residues. CDR1 ENHRY and CDR2 SYGVKD come from the germline V gene. With V trimmed by 5 bases and J by 11 bases, 4 bases remained unmatched.

The chain is built from TRBV9 and TRBJ2-2; 14 bases fit TRBD2. Germline lookup yields CDR1 SGDLS and CDR2 YYNGEE. The CDR3 has 17 amino acids. V was pared by 0 bases and J by 6 bases, with 4 bases of the junction left unmatched. CDR3 protein: CASSVDLGLAGAGELFF. Here the CDR3 DNA reads TGTGCCAGCAGCGTAGACTTGGGACTAGCGGGGGCCGGGGAGCTGTTTTTT.

The rearrangement uses TRBV7-3 and TRBJ2-7, with 8 bases fitting TRBD1. This CDR3 has 15 residues. J was trimmed by 4 bases and V by 7 bases; bases with no gene match: 12. CDR1 is SGHTA, CDR2 FQGTGA, per germline. Here the CDR3 reads CASIPRPGGFYEQYF. The CDR3 coding sequence is TGTGCCAGCATCCCCCGTCCAGGGGGCTTTTACGAGCAGTACTTC.

The V gene is TRBV14, the J gene TRBJ2-3; 9 bases line up with TRBD2. From germline, CDR1 is SGHDN and CDR2 FVKESK. J was trimmed by 4 bases and V by 5 bases; bases with no gene match: 10. The CDR3 spans 16 residues. CDR3 amino acids: CASSSGAGGFADTQYF. The CDR3 nucleotides read TGTGCCAGCAGCTCCGGAGCGGGGGGATTTGCAGATACGCAGTATTTT. The full variable domain, with the rest looked up from reference TRBV14 and TRBJ2-3, is EAGVTQFPSHSVIEKGQTVTLRCDPISGHDNLYWYRRVMGKEIKFLLHFVKESKQDESGMPNNRFLAERTGGTYSTLKVQPAELEDSGVYFCASSSGAGGFADTQYFGPGTRLTVL.

The chain combines TRBV7-6 with TRBJ2-5, with 9 positions matching TRBD1. The length of the CDR3 is 15 residues. In germline, CDR1 is SGHVS, CDR2 FNYEAQ. The V segment lost 2 bases and the J segment 5 bases; nucleotides outside the gene matches: 6. The CDR3 DNA reads as TGTGCCAGCAGCTTAAGGACAGGGGCCATGGAGACCCAGTACTTC. It encodes CASSLRTGAMETQYF.

This rearrangement joins TRBV19 to TRBJ2-2; D uncertain. Germline CDR1 is LNHDA and CDR2 is SQIVND (reference sequence). The CDR3 totals 14 residues. The V gene lost 3 bases and the J gene lost 4 bases, with 9 bases spanning the gap. The CDR3 nucleotides are TGTGCCAGTAGTATGTACTCGGTCACCGGGGAGCTGTTTTTT. Protein product: CASSMYSVTGELFF.

CDR3 in amino acids: CASSFGQLHEQYF. The CDR3 coding sequence is TGTGCCAGCAGTTTTGGACAGCTCCACGAGCAGTACTTC. The rearrangement joins TRBV27 to TRBJ2-7, with D possibly TRBD1 on 6 matching bases. Between the trimmed V and J ends, which lost 3 bases and 5 bases, there was a span of 11 bases. CDR1 and CDR2 (germline): MNHEY, SMNVEV (reference sequence). The length of the CDR3 is 13 residues.

CDR3 sequence: CASSDPHGTSGFRDTQYF. The CDR3 DNA sequence: TGTGCCAGCAGTGATCCCCACGGGACTAGCGGGTTCAGGGATACGCAGTATTTT. The rearrangement joins TRBV7-3 to TRBJ2-3; 12 bases match TRBD2. V was pared by 6 bases and J by 6 bases, with 16 bases of the junction left unmatched. The CDR3 totals 18 residues. Germline V gene lookup returns CDR1 SGHTA and CDR2 FQGTGA.

This chain joins TRBV6-5 and TRBJ1-1, with D unresolved. The CDR3 extends over 13 amino acids. Germline CDR1 is MNHEY and CDR2 is SVGAGI. V was pared by 8 bases and J by 0 bases, with 10 bases between. CDR3 DNA sequence: TGTGCCAGCCGTCGCGATCTGAACACTGAAGCTTTCTTT. Amino acid sequence: CASRRDLNTEAFF.

The chain links TRBV11-2 to TRBJ1-1; a weak D match, TRBD1 (5 bases). Germline CDR1 reads SGHAT; CDR2 reads FQNNGV. V was shortened by 5 bases and J by 3 bases, with 13 bases between the two germline ends. The CDR3 runs to 14 residues. Here the CDR3 reads CASSQEAGHTEAFF. The CDR3 region has the DNA TGTGCCAGCAGCCAAGAGGCAGGGCACACTGAAGCTTTCTTT.

The count of this clone is one. V usage is TRBV7-3 and J usage is TRBJ1-1; D not resolved. The germline V gene encodes CDR1 SGHTA and CDR2 FQGTGA. The CDR3 length is 13 residues. The V end was cut by 4 bases, the J end by 1 base, with 7 bases between. The CDR3, as DNA: TGTGCCAGCAGCTCCGGCGGGAACACTGAAGCTTTCTTT. Its translation: CASSSGGNTEAFF.

This clone has just one count. The chain couples TRBV4-1 to TRBJ1-2, with 8 bases lining up with TRBD1. Germline CDR1 is MGHRA and CDR2 is YSYEKL. The ends lost 4 bases at V and 4 bases at J; junction bases unmatched: 14. This CDR3 region has 17 residues. CDR3 in amino acids: CASSLSLGLGQVYGYTF. As DNA, the CDR3 is TGCGCCAGCAGCCTAAGTCTAGGACTGGGACAGGTCTATGGCTACACCTTC.

The rearrangement joins TRBV19 to TRBJ1-2; D is undetermined. CDR3 length equals 13 residues. Germline CDR1 reads LNHDA; CDR2 reads SQIVND (reference sequence). Trimming pared 6 bases from V and 5 bases from J, leaving 13 bases between. CDR3 nucleotides: TGTGCCAGTAGCCGCGACTGGATATATGGCTACACCTTC. This translates into CASSRDWIYGYTF.

The chain carries TRBV28 and TRBJ1-2; 8 bases match TRBD1. The CDR3 has 17 amino acids. V gave up 2 bases and J gave up 0 bases; unmatched junction bases: 8. Germline values: CDR1 MDHEN, CDR2 SYDVKM. The CDR3 DNA is TGTGCCAGCAGTTTAACGCAGGGGGCAGCAACTAACTATGGCTACACCTTC. Its protein product is CASSLTQGAATNYGYTF.

V and J are TRBV6-4 and TRBJ2-3; D might be TRBD2 (7 bases). The CDR3 consists of 14 residues. Looked up from germline, CDR1 is MRHNA and CDR2 is SNTAGT. V was cut by 10 bases and J by 0 bases, with 14 bases left in between. CDR3 sequence reads: CATGRGGSTDTQYF. DNA of the CDR3: TGTGCCACCGGAAGGGGGGGGAGCACAGATACGCAGTATTTT.

J is TRBJ2-3 and V is TRBV27; D is perhaps TRBD2 (5 bases). The CDR3 loop spans 17 amino acids. CDR1 is MNHEY and CDR2 is SMNVEV in the germline V gene (reference sequence). The germline V and J ends were trimmed by 5 bases and 2 bases, with 20 bases remaining between them. The CDR3, as DNA: TGTGCCAGCAGTCGAAACCCTCTAGCAGAGTCCACAGATACGCAGTATTTT. Amino acids: CASSRNPLAESTDTQYF.

The genes are TRBV6-4 and TRBJ2-3; the D gene is possibly TRBD2 (6 bases). The CDR3 has 14 amino acids. Germline CDR1 is MRHNA and CDR2 is SNTAGT. The V end lost 2 bases, the J end lost 3 bases, and 9 bases lay between the germline ends. The CDR3 reads CASSDIAGTDTQYF. In nucleotides, the CDR3 is TGTGCCAGCAGTGACATCGCGGGGACAGATACGCAGTATTTT.

The V call is TRBV19, the J call TRBJ2-7, with D possibly TRBD2 on 6 matching bases. The V gene's germline CDR1 is LNHDA and CDR2 SQIVND (reference sequence). The CDR3 covers 14 residues. Trimming removed 3 bases from V and 4 bases from J, with 13 bases in between. CDR3 in amino acids: CASSIGPGDYEQYF. In DNA form, the CDR3 reads TGTGCCAGTAGTATTGGGCCGGGAGATTACGAGCAGTACTTC.

The chain combines TRBV14 with TRBJ1-2; TRBD1 matches 7 bases. V dropped 0 bases and J dropped 7; count of bases not matched to a gene: 8. Germline lookup yields CDR1 SGHDN and CDR2 FVKESK. This CDR3 has 15 amino acids. DNA for the CDR3: TGTGCCAGCAGCCAAGATTTTGGCAGGACAGGTGGCTACACCTTC. This translates into CASSQDFGRTGGYTF.

The rearrangement links TRBV30 to TRBJ2-2; 7 bases are a match to TRBD1. The CDR3 extends over 15 amino acids. Germline CDR1 GTSNPN, CDR2 SVGIG (reference sequence). The trim removed 0 bases at V and 7 bases at J, leaving 8 bases unmatched. CDR3 DNA: TGTGCCTGGAGTGTTCCGGGACAGAGGTTCGGGGAGCTGTTTTTT. This codes for CAWSVPGQRFGELFF. The entire variable domain, with the rest obtained from reference TRBV30 and TRBJ2-2, is as follows: SQTIHQWPATLVQPVGSPLSLECTVEGTSNPNLYWYRQAAGRGLQLLFYSVGIGQISSEVPQNLSASRPQDRQFILSSKKLLLSDSGFYLCAWSVPGQRFGELFFGEGSRLTVL.

V usage is TRBV7-6 and J usage is TRBJ1-5; D is uncertain. The V and J ends lost 0 bases and 7 bases respectively, with 10 bases between them. CDR3 length: 14 residues. Germline assignment: CDR1 SGHVS and CDR2 FNYEAQ. The DNA of the CDR3 is TGTGCCAGCAGCTTAGCGGAGGGAGCGCAGCCCCAGCATTTT. As protein: CASSLAEGAQPQHF.

The chain combines TRBV30 with TRBJ1-2, with D unclear. Trimming removed 2 bases from V and 8 bases from J, with 15 bases in between. The length of the CDR3 is 13 residues. In germline, CDR1 is GTSNPN, CDR2 SVGIG (reference sequence). CDR3 coding DNA: TGTGCCTGGAGTACCATAGGAGAGGGAGGCTACACCTTC. This sequence encodes CAWSTIGEGGYTF.

CDR3 protein: CASGGYSPLHF. CDR3 bases: TGTGCCTCCGGGGGTTATTCACCCCTCCACTTT. The V gene is TRBV9, the J gene TRBJ1-6, with D tentatively TRBD1 (5 bases). Trimming removed 10 bases at V and 8 bases at J, with 10 bases between. The CDR3 runs 11 residues. Germline CDR1 is SGDLS and CDR2 is YYNGEE.

This clone has only a few counts. The chain couples TRBV6-1 to TRBJ1-6, with a possible D match to TRBD1 (6 bases). V was shortened by 1 base and J by 7 bases, with 11 bases between the two germline ends. The CDR3 sequence is 15 residues long. The germline gives CDR1 MNHNS, CDR2 SASEGT. In DNA form, the CDR3 reads TGTGCCAGCAGTGAAGAGGACAGCCCAAATTCACCCCTCCACTTT. As protein: CASSEEDSPNSPLHF.

This clone was seen just once. J is TRBJ2-1 and V is TRBV13; perhaps TRBD1 as D (7 bases). The CDR3 totals 13 residues. V dropped 8 bases and J dropped 4 bases, with 12 bases sitting between them. CDR1 is PRHDT and CDR2 is FYEKMQ in the germline V gene (reference sequence). The CDR3 loop reads CASGQAGYNEQFF. The CDR3 region has the DNA TGTGCCAGCGGACAGGCGGGGTACAATGAGCAGTTCTTC. The full variable domain, completed using reference TRBV13 and TRBJ2-1, is AAGVIQSPRHLIKEKRETATLKCYPIPRHDTVYWYQQGPGQDPQFLISFYEKMQSDKGSIPDRFSAQQFSDYHSELNMSSLELGDSALYFCASGQAGYNEQFFGPGTRLTVL.

The genes are TRBV19 and TRBJ1-2, with 7 positions matching TRBD1. CDR1 is LNHDA and CDR2 is SQIVND in the germline V gene (reference sequence). The CDR3 extends over 14 amino acids. J lost 4 bases, V lost 5 bases, and 7 bases had no gene match. The CDR3: CASSPGQEGYGYTF. For the CDR3, the DNA is TGTGCCAGTAGTCCTGGACAGGAGGGCTATGGCTACACCTTC.

J is TRBJ1-5 and V is TRBV2; TRBD1 agrees at 10 bases. Germline CDR1 is SNHLY and CDR2 is FYNNEI. The CDR3 length is 15 residues. Germline trimming cut 4 bases from V and 7 bases from J; bases unmatched to any gene: 7. The CDR3 DNA reads as TGTGCCAGCAGTGGCTTGACAGGGGGCGACCAGCCCCAGCATTTT. This encodes CASSGLTGGDQPQHF. Supplemented by reference TRBV2 and TRBJ1-5, the full variable domain reads EPEVTQTPSHQVTQMGQEVILRCVPISNHLYFYWYRQILGQKVEFLVSFYNNEISEKSEIFDDQFSVERPDGSNFTLKIRSTKLEDSAMYFCASSGLTGGDQPQHFGDGTRLSIL.

V gene TRBV6-5 combines with J gene TRBJ2-7, with 11 bases lining up with TRBD2. This CDR3 is built from 14 residues. Looked up from germline, CDR1 is MNHEY and CDR2 is SVGAGI. The V gene end was trimmed by 5 bases and the J gene end by 1 base; junction bases not matched to a gene: 1. CDR3 nucleotide sequence: TGTGCCAGCAGTCGACTAGCGGGGTCCTACGAGCAGTACTTC. This sequence encodes CASSRLAGSYEQYF.